The 14 T cell receptor beta chains in this list originate from one sample, sequenced in a study of patients and donors after allogeneic stem cell transplantation. TCRdb re-called the RT-PCR reads with MiXCR, one entry per CDR3 protein. The table has about 74,000 distinct CDR3 sequences, 26% seen once. The sequencing input was blood, either unsorted or a sorted T cell fraction (not recorded which). The receptor set was obtained from a human donor who was either an allogeneic HSCT recipient or a stem cell or donor lymphocyte infusion donor (not recorded which). It is not recorded whose cells these are; they may come from a transplant donor.

This clonotype was seen more than once but under ten times. The rearrangement links TRBV18 to TRBJ1-1; the match to TRBD1 covers 9 bases. CDR1 KGHSH and CDR2 LQKENI come from the germline V gene. CDR3 length: 15 residues. With V trimmed by 0 bases and J by 11 bases, 10 bases remained unmatched. Here the CDR3 reads CASSPPWTGDLRAFF. As DNA, the CDR3 is TGTGCCAGCTCACCACCGTGGACAGGGGATCTACGGGCTTTCTTT.

This chain joins TRBV20-1 and TRBJ2-7; tentatively, D is TRBD2 (6 bases). Germline lookup yields CDR1 DFQATT and CDR2 SNEGSKA (reference sequence). The V gene lost 2 bases and the J gene lost 0 bases, with 11 bases spanning the gap. The CDR3 covers 14 residues. The CDR3 is CSARQSSASYEQYF. As DNA, the CDR3 is TGCAGTGCTAGACAATCTAGCGCCTCCTACGAGCAGTACTTC.

The chain employs TRBV12-3 or TRBV12-4 and TRBJ1-2, with 7 bases matching TRBD1. This CDR3 has 20 amino acids. J gave up 2 bases and V 4 bases, and 22 bases lay outside the gene matches. As DNA, the CDR3 is TGTGCCAGCAGTTACGTTTCGTGGGACAGAAGACTGAATCCCAACTATGGCTACACCTTC. The encoded protein is CASSYVSWDRRLNPNYGYTF.

This clonotype has a handful of counts. V is TRBV7-9 and J is TRBJ2-2; D possibly matches TRBD1 or TRBD2 (5 bases each). The V end lost 3 bases, the J end lost 3 bases, and 14 bases lay between the germline ends. This CDR3 comprises 16 residues. CDR1 is SEHNR, CDR2 FQNEAQ, per germline (reference sequence). CDR3 amino acids: CASSFRDLLHTGELFF. CDR3 DNA: TGTGCCAGCAGCTTTCGGGACCTTCTCCACACCGGGGAGCTGTTTTTT.

This sequence joins TRBV10-3 and TRBJ2-6; D unclear. The V end lost 4 bases, the J end lost 2 bases, and 0 bases lay between the germline ends. The CDR3 has 12 residues. Germline CDR1 reads ENHRY; CDR2 reads SYGVKD. CDR3 bases: TGTGCCATCAGTGCTGGGGCCAACGTCCTGACTTTC. It yields the protein CAISAGANVLTF.

This clonotype was seen a few times. The CDR3 region is CSVGLGGDEQYF. The CDR3 DNA follows: TGCAGCGTTGGACTAGGAGGGGACGAGCAGTACTTC. The chain combines TRBV29-1 with TRBJ2-7; TRBD2 might be the D (6 bases). V was trimmed by 4 bases and J by 5 bases, leaving 12 bases between them. There are 12 residues in the CDR3. CDR1 is SQVTM, CDR2 ANQGSEA, per germline.

The V gene is TRBV3-1, the J gene TRBJ2-7, with a weak D call TRBD2 (5 bases). Germline V CDR1 and CDR2: LGHDT, YNNKEL (reference sequence). The CDR3 is 15 amino acids. V was clipped by 2 bases and J by 0 bases, with 11 bases between them. As DNA, the CDR3 is TGTGCCAGCAGCCAAACGGGGAGCCTCTCCTACGAGCAGTACTTC. This encodes CASSQTGSLSYEQYF.

J is TRBJ2-7 and V is TRBV6-2 or TRBV6-3, with 13 bases identical to TRBD2. Germline trimming cut 1 base from V and 6 bases from J; bases unmatched to any gene: 3. This CDR3 spans 15 amino acids. Germline V CDR1 and CDR2: MNHEY, SVGEGT. The chain's CDR3 is CASSYLGLAGSEQYF. The CDR3, as DNA: TGTGCCAGCAGTTACTTGGGACTAGCGGGGTCCGAGCAGTACTTC.

The sample holds a few counts of this clonotype. This chain links TRBV7-3 with TRBJ2-3; D is undetermined. Germline V gene sequence: CDR1 SGHTA, CDR2 FQGTGA. V lost 2 bases, J lost 2 bases, and 8 bases lay in between. This CDR3 spans 14 amino acids. The CDR3: CASSLSGDTDTQYF. The CDR3 DNA reads TGTGCCAGCAGCTTATCAGGAGACACAGATACGCAGTATTTT.

The chain carries TRBV15 and TRBJ2-1, with TRBD2 matching over 10 bases. Trimming removed 4 bases from V and 3 bases from J; junction bases left unmatched: 6. The CDR3 spans 16 residues. The V gene's germline CDR1 is LNHNV and CDR2 YYDKDF (reference sequence). CDR3 sequence reads: CATSKRGGLGYNEQFF. The CDR3 nucleotides read TGTGCCACCAGCAAGCGGGGGGGCCTTGGCTACAATGAGCAGTTCTTC.

This clonotype has a handful of counts. The chain carries TRBV11-3 and TRBJ1-5, with a weak D call TRBD1 (6 bases). V dropped 5 bases and J dropped 7 bases, with 18 bases sitting between them. Germline CDR1 is SGHNT and CDR2 is YENEEA. The CDR3 extends over 15 amino acids. The CDR3 nucleotides are TGTGCCAGCAGCCCCCTCCGGGACATTCGGCAGCCCCAGCATTTT. Its translation: CASSPLRDIRQPQHF.

V usage is TRBV4-2 and J usage is TRBJ2-3, with 12 bases identical to TRBD2. The germline gives CDR1 LGHNA, CDR2 YNFKEQ. This CDR3 has 18 residues. Trimming removed 5 bases from V and 1 base from J; junction bases left unmatched: 10. DNA for the CDR3: TGTGCCAGCAGCTTCCGCTCCCTAGCGGGAGGGGGCACAGATACGCAGTATTTT. Its protein product is CASSFRSLAGGGTDTQYF.

In its sample, this clonotype was seen once. V gene TRBV7-2 combines with J gene TRBJ2-5; 7 nucleotides match TRBD2. Germline V gives CDR1 SGHTA, CDR2 FQGNSA. The trim removed 4 bases at V and 7 bases at J, leaving 3 bases unmatched. This CDR3 region has 12 residues. The CDR3 spells CASSYPGGTQYF. The CDR3 DNA sequence: TGTGCCAGCAGCTACCCGGGGGGGACCCAGTACTTC.

The rearrangement links TRBV7-2 to TRBJ2-2; 7 bases line up with TRBD2. J gave up 4 bases and V 7 bases, and 12 bases lay outside the gene matches. The CDR3 loop spans 16 amino acids. In germline, CDR1 is SGHTA, CDR2 FQGNSA. This CDR3 is CASNPGGTRGTGELFF. In DNA, the CDR3 is TGTGCCAGCAACCCCGGGGGGACCCGGGGCACCGGGGAGCTGTTTTTT. The full variable domain, its missing parts supplied by reference TRBV7-2 and TRBJ2-2, is GAGVSQSPSNKVTEKGKDVELRCDPISGHTALYWYRQSLGQGLEFLIYFQGNSAPDKSGLPSDRFSAERTGGSVSTLTIQRTQQEDSAVYLCASNPGGTRGTGELFFGEGSRLTVL.